The 23 T cell receptor beta chains below all came from one sample that was sequenced in a study of T cells after yellow fever vaccination. MiXCR was run by TCRdb on the 5' RACE reads, yielding one entry per CDR3 protein. The table shows approximately 74,000 distinct CDR3 sequences, with 4.5% to 7.5% occurring only once. The input for sequencing was CD4+ T cells sorted from PBMCs, taken roughly 14 days after the first yellow fever vaccination. The receptors shown here come from a man in his late teens or twenties who received the YFV17D yellow fever vaccine.

The table lists this clonotype with many counts. The rearrangement joins TRBV5-4 to TRBJ2-2, with a possible D match to TRBD2 (6 bases). Germline assignment: CDR1 SGHNT and CDR2 YYREEE (reference sequence). V lost 4 bases to trimming and J lost 4 bases, with 14 bases between them. This CDR3 is built from 15 residues. The CDR3 nucleotides read TGTGCCAGCAGCCGAATAACGGGGGTCACCGGGGAGCTGTTTTTT. This codes for CASSRITGVTGELFF.

There are many counts of this clonotype. The V and J genes are TRBV2 and TRBJ2-3, with D maybe TRBD2 (6 bases). Germline assignment: CDR1 SNHLY and CDR2 FYNNEI. CDR3 length equals 14 residues. The V end lost 5 bases, the J end lost 1 base, and 10 bases lay between the germline ends. CDR3 DNA: TGTGCCAGCAGTTCCATAGCGGGCACAGATACGCAGTATTTT. Translation gives CASSSIAGTDTQYF.

This clonotype turned up a few times. This chain's CDR3 is CASSVHTDTQYF. CDR3 nucleotide sequence: TGTGCCAGCAGCGTCCACACAGATACGCAGTATTTT. The chain uses TRBV5-4 and TRBJ2-3; D ambiguous. The V and J ends lost 4 bases and 2 bases respectively, with 5 bases between them. The CDR3 runs to 12 residues. Germline-derived CDR1 and CDR2 are SGHNT and YYREEE (reference sequence).

This clonotype was counted at least ten times. The chain combines TRBV7-3 with TRBJ2-7; tentatively, D is TRBD1 or TRBD2 (5 bases each). V was cut by 8 bases and J by 3 bases, with 17 bases left in between. Germline values: CDR1 SGHTA, CDR2 FQGTGA. The CDR3 has 14 amino acids. Here the CDR3 DNA reads TGTGCCAGCCCCCGCGAGGGGAAAAACTACGAGCAGTACGTC. This translates into CASPREGKNYEQYV.

This clonotype was observed many times. The V call is TRBV5-1, the J call TRBJ2-3, with 10 bases aligning to TRBD2. The CDR3 covers 15 residues. CDR1 is SGHRS, CDR2 YFSETQ, per germline. The trim removed 4 bases at V and 0 bases at J, leaving 2 bases unmatched. The CDR3 DNA is TGCGCCAGCAGCCAGGGACTAGCGAGCACAGATACGCAGTATTTT. Amino acids: CASSQGLASTDTQYF.

The J gene is TRBJ2-7, the V gene TRBV6-2 or TRBV6-3; maybe TRBD2 (5 bases). The CDR3 has 13 amino acids. V lost 6 bases and J 2 bases, leaving 11 bases between the germline ends. Germline assignment: CDR1 MNHEY and CDR2 SVGEGT. CDR3 nucleotide sequence: TGTGCCAGCAGAAGTACTAGTGCCTACGAGCAGTACGTC. Protein sequence: CASRSTSAYEQYV.

This clonotype was picked up many times. This chain links TRBV7-2 with TRBJ2-3, with D hard to call. The ends were cut back, 6 bases at V and 5 bases at J, with 9 bases in the middle. The CDR3 consists of 12 residues. From germline, CDR1 is SGHTA and CDR2 FQGNSA. CDR3 coding DNA: TGTGCCAGCAGAGAGAGTTTAGATACGCAGTATTTT. Its protein is CASRESLDTQYF.

This clonotype was recorded at least ten times. CDR3 in amino acids: CASSPLTGGRDGYTF. DNA of the CDR3: TGCGCCAGCAGCCCTCTGACAGGGGGCAGGGATGGCTACACCTTC. The rearrangement joins TRBV5-1 to TRBJ1-2; TRBD1 matches 10 bases. J was trimmed by 6 bases and V by 4 bases; bases with no gene match: 9. The CDR3 is 15 amino acids. Germline assignment: CDR1 SGHRS and CDR2 YFSETQ.

This clonotype has a count of ten or more. The gene calls are TRBV20-1 and TRBJ1-1; 9 bases align to TRBD1. V was clipped by 4 bases and J by 10 bases; unmatched bases: 7. The CDR3 length is 12 residues. CDR1 and CDR2 from the germline V gene are DFQATT and SNEGSKA (reference sequence). CDR3 in amino acids: CSAKGATGGAFF. The CDR3 nucleotides are TGCAGTGCTAAGGGGGCGACAGGGGGAGCTTTCTTT.

This clonotype occurred many times. The DNA of the CDR3 is TGTGCCAGCAGCTTCGGACTAGCGGACTACAATGAGCAGTTCTTC. Its translation: CASSFGLADYNEQFF. The rearrangement joins TRBV11-2 to TRBJ2-1, with 10 bases that match TRBD2. The germline gives CDR1 SGHAT, CDR2 FQNNGV. The V and J ends lost 3 bases and 3 bases, in that order; junction bases with no gene match: 2. This CDR3 has 15 amino acids.

In its sample, this clonotype was seen many times. V gene TRBV7-9 combines with J gene TRBJ1-2; D is ambiguous. This CDR3 is 14 amino acids long. CDR1 is SEHNR, CDR2 FQNEAQ, per germline (reference sequence). Between the trimmed V and J ends, which lost 1 base and 1 base, there was a span of 7 bases. Here the CDR3 DNA reads TGTGCCAGCAGCTTAGGTATCAATAACTATGGCTACACCTTC. Protein: CASSLGINNYGYTF.

Only a few counts were recorded for this clonotype. This chain uses TRBV30 with TRBJ2-7, with D perhaps being TRBD1 or TRBD2 (5 bases each). V was pared by 4 bases and J by 2 bases, with 15 bases between. Germline V lookup: CDR1 GTSNPN, CDR2 SVGIG (reference sequence). The CDR3 is 14 amino acids. This CDR3 is CAWTSRDGTYEQYF. The CDR3 DNA is TGTGCCTGGACCTCCCGGGACGGGACCTACGAGCAGTACTTC.

Ten or more counts support this clonotype. The V and J genes are TRBV7-2 and TRBJ2-5; a possible D gene is TRBD2 (6 bases). Germline values: CDR1 SGHTA, CDR2 FQGNSA. Trimming stripped 0 bases from V and 0 bases from J, with 8 bases between. The CDR3 extends over 15 amino acids. The CDR3 sequence is CASSLAGGYQETQYF. The CDR3 region has the DNA TGTGCCAGCAGCTTAGCTGGGGGGTACCAAGAGACCCAGTACTTC. Supplemented by reference TRBV7-2 and TRBJ2-5, the full variable domain reads GAGVSQSPSNKVTEKGKDVELRCDPISGHTALYWYRQSLGQGLEFLIYFQGNSAPDKSGLPSDRFSAERTGGSVSTLTIQRTQQEDSAVYLCASSLAGGYQETQYFGPGTRLLVL.

This clonotype came up many times. The chain has TRBV5-4 and TRBJ1-4, with TRBD1 matching over 8 bases. The CDR3 extends over 13 amino acids. Trimming took 3 bases from V and 7 from J; bases not matched to a gene: 2. Germline V lookup: CDR1 SGHNT, CDR2 YYREEE (reference sequence). This CDR3 is CASSSDRGEKLFF. For the CDR3, the DNA is TGTGCCAGCAGCTCAGACAGGGGTGAAAAACTGTTTTTT.

This clonotype was seen many times. The gene calls are TRBV24-1 and TRBJ2-3; TRBD1 aligns across 7 bases. The trim removed 11 bases at V and 6 bases at J, leaving 13 bases unmatched. Germline CDR1 and CDR2: KGHDR and SFDVKD. This CDR3 contains 14 residues. The CDR3 DNA reads TGTGCCAGCAGCACAGGGGCCCCGGAGGATACGCAGTATTTT. The encoded protein is CASSTGAPEDTQYF.

This clonotype was recorded at least ten times. The rearrangement joins TRBV6-1 to TRBJ1-5, with D perhaps TRBD1 (6 bases). V was shortened by 4 bases and J by 5 bases, with 9 bases between the two germline ends. The germline gives CDR1 MNHNS, CDR2 SASEGT. The CDR3 is made up of 13 amino acids. The CDR3 sequence is CASSAGADQPQHF. The CDR3 nucleotides read TGTGCCAGCAGTGCAGGGGCGGATCAGCCCCAGCATTTT.

There are many counts of this clonotype. The chain joins TRBV10-3 to TRBJ2-1; TRBD2 matches at 9 bases. This CDR3 spans 14 amino acids. Germline V CDR1 and CDR2: ENHRY, SYGVKD. V lost 11 bases, J lost 13 bases, and 18 bases stayed unmatched. The CDR3 nucleotides are TGTGCCCTAAGTTCGGCGGGGGGGCCCGCCCCACAGTTCTTC. Translated: CALSSAGGPAPQFF.

In its sample, this clonotype was seen a few times. DNA for the CDR3: TGTGCCAGCAGCTTAGACAGGGGCACCAATTCACCCCTCCACTTT. Translation: CASSLDRGTNSPLHF. The rearrangement links TRBV11-2 to TRBJ1-6; TRBD1 might be the D (6 bases). The V end was cut by 0 bases, the J end by 7 bases, with 10 bases between. CDR3 size: 15 residues. Germline lookup yields CDR1 SGHAT and CDR2 FQNNGV.

This clonotype was observed many times. The rearrangement links TRBV5-1 to TRBJ2-3; TRBD2 aligns across 7 bases. The CDR3 totals 15 residues. With 0 bases clipped from V and 3 bases from J, the junction kept 4 bases outside the gene matches. CDR1 SGHRS and CDR2 YFSETQ come from the germline V gene. CDR3 in DNA: TGCGCCAGCAGCTTGGATGGCGGGAGAACAGATACGCAGTATTTT. It encodes CASSLDGGRTDTQYF.

This clonotype was recorded at least ten times. The chain employs TRBV20-1 and TRBJ1-5; 11 positions match TRBD1. V trimming: 6 bases; J trimming: 7 bases; junction bases outside the gene matches: 11. The germline gives CDR1 DFQATT, CDR2 SNEGSKA (reference sequence). This CDR3 region has 15 residues. The CDR3 sequence: CSALVGQGGEQPQHF. CDR3 nucleotides: TGCAGTGCCTTAGTGGGACAGGGGGGTGAACAGCCCCAGCATTTT.

In its sample, this clonotype was seen many times. The chain joins TRBV5-1 to TRBJ1-2, with a tentative D call TRBD1 (5 bases). This CDR3 region has 12 residues. V gave up 1 base and J gave up 4 bases, with 5 bases separating them. Germline V gene lookup returns CDR1 SGHRS and CDR2 YFSETQ. CDR3 protein: CASSLQGYGYTF. The CDR3 region has the DNA TGCGCCAGCAGCTTGCAGGGCTATGGCTACACCTTC.

The table lists this clonotype with many counts. CDR3 coding DNA: TGTGCCATCAGAATAACACAGGGGGCAGGCTATGGCTACACCTTC. Amino acids: CAIRITQGAGYGYTF. The rearrangement uses TRBV10-3 and TRBJ1-2, with 9 nucleotides matching TRBD1. CDR1 is ENHRY and CDR2 is SYGVKD in the germline V gene. This CDR3 has 15 amino acids. Trimming cost V 6 bases and J 4 bases; bases outside gene matches: 9.

At least ten counts were recorded for this clonotype. The V and J genes are TRBV29-1 and TRBJ2-5; 10 nucleotides align to TRBD1. The germline V gene encodes CDR1 SQVTM and CDR2 ANQGSEA. V lost 5 bases and J lost 5; bases outside the gene matches: 5. This CDR3 spans 13 amino acids. The CDR3 DNA sequence: TGCAGCGTTACGGACAGGGGGTCGGAGACCCAGTACTTC. The encoded protein is CSVTDRGSETQYF.